Shown below are 24 T cell receptor beta chains from a single sample sequenced in a study of blood T cell repertoires in COVID-19. Sequencing was performed with immunoSEQ multiplex PCR; in TCRdb, only in-frame clones are kept and a portion is missing. The profile covers about 150,000 clones, with 65% to 85% appearing a single time and 2.5% to 3% taken by the ten largest. Sequenced sample: peripheral blood. The source is a woman aged 55-69 years with acute or convalescent COVID-19.

This rearrangement joins TRBV7-9 to TRBJ2-5, with no clear D. The CDR3 totals 15 residues. Per germline, CDR1 SEHNR and CDR2 FQNEAQ (reference sequence). V lost 1 base to trimming and J lost 0 bases, with 9 bases between them. The CDR3 DNA follows: TGTGCCAGCAGCTTAGTCCCCAGAAACCAAGAGACCCAGTACTTC. This encodes CASSLVPRNQETQYF. The whole variable domain, filled in from reference TRBV7-9 and TRBJ2-5, reads DTGVSQNPRHKITKRGQNVTFRCDPISEHNRLYWYRQTLGQGPEFLTYFQNEAQLEKSRLLSDRFSAERPKGSFSTLEIQRTEQGDSAMYLCASSLVPRNQETQYFGPGTRLLVL.

The chain uses TRBV4-2 and TRBJ2-2; D is undetermined. The CDR3 totals 14 residues. The ends were cut back, 1 base at V and 3 bases at J, with 6 bases in the middle. The germline V gene encodes CDR1 LGHNA and CDR2 YNFKEQ. CDR3 bases: TGTGCCAGCAGCCAAGTTTTAGACACCGGGGAGCTGTTTTTT. Translated, it gives CASSQVLDTGELFF.

The rearrangement links TRBV27 to TRBJ1-2; D is ambiguous. The CDR3 is 16 amino acids. The V gene's germline CDR1 is MNHEY and CDR2 SMNVEV (reference sequence). V shed 6 bases and J shed 3 bases, with 20 bases lying between them. In nucleotides, the CDR3 is TGTGCCAGCAGCACGATGAACTACGGGTCCGACTATGGCTACACCTTC. This sequence encodes CASSTMNYGSDYGYTF.

The J gene is TRBJ1-5, the V gene TRBV7-2; D uncertain. V was shortened by 1 base and J by 2 bases, with 12 bases between the two germline ends. The CDR3 length is 16 residues. Germline CDR1 and CDR2: SGHTA and FQGNSA. The CDR3 protein is CASSLGVGGGNQPQHF. CDR3 coding DNA: TGTGCCAGCAGCTTAGGGGTAGGCGGGGGCAATCAGCCCCAGCATTTT.

The chain carries TRBV9 and TRBJ1-3; 7 bases match TRBD1. Trimming removed 4 bases from V and 6 bases from J; junction bases left unmatched: 7. The CDR3 is 14 amino acids. Germline V gene sequence: CDR1 SGDLS, CDR2 YYNGEE. The CDR3 DNA reads TGTGCCAGCAGCCCCCGGGACAGCCAAAACACCATATATTTT. It encodes CASSPRDSQNTIYF.

This clone has only a few counts. The gene calls are TRBV7-9 and TRBJ2-3; 9 nucleotides agree with TRBD2. CDR1 SEHNR and CDR2 FQNEAQ come from the germline V gene (reference sequence). V trimming: 5 bases; J trimming: 0 bases; junction bases outside the gene matches: 3. This CDR3 contains 15 residues. CDR3 in DNA: TGTGCCAGCAGCCCGACTAGCGGTAGCACAGATACGCAGTATTTT. Amino acid sequence: CASSPTSGSTDTQYF.

The chain uses TRBV29-1 and TRBJ1-3; D might be TRBD1 (5 bases). The germline V gene encodes CDR1 SQVTM and CDR2 ANQGSEA. Trimming left V 4 bases short and J 0 bases short, with 7 bases between. The CDR3 covers 13 residues. The CDR3 protein is CSVVRGSGNTIYF. CDR3 sequence (DNA): TGCAGCGTTGTAAGGGGCTCTGGAAACACCATATATTTT.

V and J are TRBV7-2 and TRBJ2-1, with D possibly being TRBD1 (6 bases). Germline CDR1 and CDR2: SGHTA and FQGNSA. V was clipped by 2 bases and J by 6 bases, with 8 bases between them. The CDR3 runs 13 residues. The CDR3 loop is CASSLKQGNEQFF. The CDR3 bases are TGTGCCAGCAGCTTAAAACAGGGCAATGAGCAGTTCTTC.

This chain connects TRBV30 to TRBJ2-1, with 12 bases fitting TRBD1. Germline values: CDR1 GTSNPN, CDR2 SVGIG (reference sequence). The CDR3 length is 15 residues. Trimming took 0 bases from V and 9 from J; bases not matched to a gene: 6. In nucleotides, the CDR3 is TGTGCCTGGAGTGTACCCGGGACAGGGGGCTCTGAGCAGTTCTTC. It codes for CAWSVPGTGGSEQFF.

CDR3 sequence reads: CASSPLGAGELFF. CDR3 bases: TGTGCCAGCTCACCACTCGGGGCCGGGGAGCTGTTTTTT. This sequence joins TRBV18 and TRBJ2-2; D is possibly TRBD2 (5 bases). The V and J ends lost 1 base and 6 bases respectively, with 6 bases between them. CDR1 KGHSH and CDR2 LQKENI come from the germline V gene. The CDR3 runs to 13 residues.

The chain is built from TRBV7-2 and TRBJ1-3; 10 bases align to TRBD1. The CDR3 is 17 residues long. With V trimmed by 3 bases and J by 4 bases, 9 bases remained unmatched. The germline V gene encodes CDR1 SGHTA and CDR2 FQGNSA. In nucleotides, the CDR3 is TGTGCCAGCAGCTTTTCCGGGACAGGGGCAGTGGGAAACACCATATATTTT. Protein sequence: CASSFSGTGAVGNTIYF.

V and J are TRBV9 and TRBJ1-2, with D maybe TRBD1 (6 bases). The V gene lost 0 bases and the J gene lost 5 bases, with 14 bases spanning the gap. In germline, CDR1 is SGDLS, CDR2 YYNGEE. There are 15 residues in the CDR3. CDR3 sequence (DNA): TGTGCCAGCAGCGTAGACGCAGGGACACGGTATGGCTACACCTTC. Translating it yields CASSVDAGTRYGYTF. The full variable domain, with the rest looked up from reference TRBV9 and TRBJ1-2, is DSGVTQTPKHLITATGQRVTLRCSPRSGDLSVYWYQQSLDQGLQFLIQYYNGEERAKGNILERFSAQQFPDLHSELNLSSLELGDSALYFCASSVDAGTRYGYTFGSGTRLTVV.

V and J are TRBV27 and TRBJ2-1; 9 nucleotides align to TRBD1. The V gene's germline CDR1 is MNHEY and CDR2 SMNVEV (reference sequence). Trimming took 5 bases from V and 13 from J; bases not matched to a gene: 9. CDR3 length: 13 residues. Written as DNA, the CDR3 is TGTGCCAGCAGTGCCCAGGGACAGGGTCGCCAGTTCTTC. It specifies CASSAQGQGRQFF.

This chain uses TRBV30 with TRBJ1-3; 8 positions agree with TRBD1. Germline V lookup: CDR1 GTSNPN, CDR2 SVGIG (reference sequence). The CDR3 has 15 residues. The J segment lost 2 bases and the V segment lost 0 bases, leaving 3 bases of the junction unmatched. Here the CDR3 DNA reads TGTGCCTGGAGTGTTCGGACAGGGCCTGGAAACACCATATATTTT. Its translation: CAWSVRTGPGNTIYF.

V and J are TRBV28 and TRBJ1-2, with 7 bases that match TRBD1. Looked up from germline, CDR1 is MDHEN and CDR2 is SYDVKM. The length of the CDR3 is 14 residues. Trimming took 2 bases from V and 8 from J; bases not matched to a gene: 8. CDR3 bases: TGTGCCAGCAGTTTACAGGGACAGTTCGGGGGCTACACCTTC. Translated, it gives CASSLQGQFGGYTF.

The V call is TRBV20-1, the J call TRBJ1-1; D ambiguous. V shed 3 bases and J shed 0 bases, with 8 bases lying between them. Germline CDR1 is DFQATT and CDR2 is SNEGSKA (reference sequence). The CDR3 sequence is 13 residues long. CDR3 loop: CSASDTLNTEAFF. CDR3 in DNA: TGCAGTGCTAGTGACACTCTGAACACTGAAGCTTTCTTT.

The CDR3 DNA reads as TGTGCCAGCAGTCCCCCCTACGGGGGGGCTTACGAGCAGTTCTTC. This encodes CASSPPYGGAYEQFF. The chain uses TRBV28 and TRBJ2-1; 8 bases align to TRBD2. This CDR3 comprises 15 residues. Trimming removed 5 bases from V and 10 bases from J; junction bases left unmatched: 13. CDR1 MDHEN and CDR2 SYDVKM come from the germline V gene. Combining the CDR3 with reference TRBV28 and TRBJ2-1 gives the whole variable domain DVKVTQSSRYLVKRTGEKVFLECVQDMDHENMFWYRQDPGLGLRLIYFSYDVKMKEKGDIPEGYSVSREKKERFSLILESASTNQTSMYLCASSPPYGGAYEQFFGPGTRLTVL.

This sequence joins TRBV11-3 and TRBJ2-1, with D maybe TRBD2 (6 bases). The CDR3 loop spans 17 amino acids. V was cut by 0 bases and J by 0 bases, with 12 bases left in between. CDR1 and CDR2 (germline): SGHNT, YENEEA. For the CDR3, the DNA is TGTGCCAGCAGCTTAGATTTTGCGGGGAGCTCCTACAATGAGCAGTTCTTC. This sequence encodes CASSLDFAGSSYNEQFF.

This sequence joins TRBV6-2 or TRBV6-3 and TRBJ1-1, with 10 positions matching TRBD1. The CDR3 runs 16 residues. Germline CDR1 and CDR2: MNHEY and SVGEGT. Germline trimming cut 4 bases from V and 1 base from J; bases unmatched to any gene: 6. For the CDR3, the DNA is TGTGCCAGCAGTTCTGACAGGGGGCGAGGGAACACTGAAGCTTTCTTT. This sequence encodes CASSSDRGRGNTEAFF.

The DNA for the CDR3 is TGTGCCAGCAGTGAATTAGGACAGGACCCCAGGGGCTATGGCTACACCTTC. Protein product: CASSELGQDPRGYGYTF. The chain has TRBV6-1 and TRBJ1-2; TRBD1 aligns across 7 bases. CDR3 length equals 17 residues. Germline V CDR1 and CDR2: MNHNS, SASEGT. V lost 2 bases and J lost 4; bases outside the gene matches: 13.

The gene calls are TRBV6-5 and TRBJ2-7, with 10 bases matching TRBD2. This CDR3 contains 14 residues. Trimming removed 7 bases from V and 5 bases from J; junction bases left unmatched: 8. Per germline, CDR1 MNHEY and CDR2 SVGAGI. CDR3 in amino acids: CASNIAGGRDEQYF. DNA for the CDR3: TGTGCCAGCAATATAGCGGGGGGCCGAGACGAGCAGTACTTC.

J is TRBJ2-7 and V is TRBV5-6; no definite D call. Germline CDR1 reads SGHDT; CDR2 reads YYEEEE. V gave up 1 base and J gave up 4 bases, with 9 bases separating them. The CDR3 covers 13 residues. The CDR3 is CASSLSVGYEQYF. The CDR3 DNA reads TGTGCCAGCAGCTTGTCCGTCGGTTACGAGCAGTACTTC.

The rearrangement joins TRBV10-3 to TRBJ2-4, with 7 bases identical to TRBD1. The CDR3 extends over 13 amino acids. V dropped 11 bases and J dropped 4; count of bases not matched to a gene: 8. Per the germline V gene, CDR1 is ENHRY and CDR2 is SYGVKD. CDR3 in DNA: TGTGCCCCCTCGGACAGGTGTAAAAACATTCAGTACTTC. Its translation: CAPSDRCKNIQYF.

The CDR3 protein is CASRRTGGSYEQYF. In DNA, the CDR3 is TGTGCCAGCAGACGGACAGGGGGCTCCTACGAGCAGTACTTC. This chain connects TRBV27 to TRBJ2-7; the match to TRBD1 covers 10 bases. Germline values: CDR1 MNHEY, CDR2 SMNVEV (reference sequence). The V segment lost 6 bases and the J segment 0 bases; nucleotides outside the gene matches: 2. This CDR3 spans 14 amino acids.